Below, 3 T cell receptor beta chains from the same sample are listed, as sequenced in a study of cytomegalovirus exposure and HLA in healthy donors. The primer mix had 60 Vbeta and 13 Jbeta primers. Generated by immunoSEQ multiplex PCR, the TCRdb table keeps only in-frame clones and is missing some. Seen here are about 160,000 clones, around four fifths observed once, and the top ten hold roughly 1.3%. The sequenced sample consisted of PBMCs. These receptors were obtained from a man aged 25-45 years in good health and CMV-seronegative.

The chain is built from TRBV27 and TRBJ2-5, with 7 bases that match TRBD1. The J call is doubtful: the DNA matches TRBJ2-7 better. The CDR3 extends over 13 amino acids. Germline lookup yields CDR1 MNHEY and CDR2 SMNVEV (reference sequence). CDR3 sequence (DNA): TGTGCCAGCAGTTTACAGGGGGCCTACGAGCAGTACTTC. This sequence encodes CASSLQGAYEQYF.

The CDR3 loop is CASSSLAYKETQYF. CDR3 bases: TGCGCCAGCAGCTCACTAGCGTATAAAGAGACCCAGTACTTC. This rearrangement joins TRBV5-1 to TRBJ2-5; 7 bases fit TRBD2. With 3 bases clipped from V and 3 bases from J, the junction kept 5 bases outside the gene matches. Germline V lookup: CDR1 SGHRS, CDR2 YFSETQ. The CDR3 spans 14 residues.

The chain has TRBV15 and TRBJ2-5; 8 nucleotides match TRBD2. This CDR3 contains 16 residues. V trimming: 1 base; J trimming: 4 bases; junction bases outside the gene matches: 8. CDR1 is LNHNV and CDR2 is YYDKDF in the germline V gene (reference sequence). CDR3 loop: CATSRVGVAGRETQYF. DNA of the CDR3: TGTGCCACCAGCAGAGTGGGGGTAGCGGGGAGAGAGACCCAGTACTTC.